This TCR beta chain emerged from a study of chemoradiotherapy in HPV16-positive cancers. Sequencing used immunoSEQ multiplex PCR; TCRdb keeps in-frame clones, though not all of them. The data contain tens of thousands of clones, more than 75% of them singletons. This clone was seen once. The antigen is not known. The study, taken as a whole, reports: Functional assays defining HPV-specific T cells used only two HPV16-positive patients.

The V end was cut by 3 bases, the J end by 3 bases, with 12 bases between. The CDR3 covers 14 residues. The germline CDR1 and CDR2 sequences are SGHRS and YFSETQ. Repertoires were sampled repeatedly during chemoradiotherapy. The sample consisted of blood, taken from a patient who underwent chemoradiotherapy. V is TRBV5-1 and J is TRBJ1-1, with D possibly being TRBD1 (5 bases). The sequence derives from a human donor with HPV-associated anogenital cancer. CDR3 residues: CASSSQGDYTEAFF. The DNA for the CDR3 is TGCGCCAGCAGCTCCCAGGGTGATTACACTGAAGCTTTCTTT.